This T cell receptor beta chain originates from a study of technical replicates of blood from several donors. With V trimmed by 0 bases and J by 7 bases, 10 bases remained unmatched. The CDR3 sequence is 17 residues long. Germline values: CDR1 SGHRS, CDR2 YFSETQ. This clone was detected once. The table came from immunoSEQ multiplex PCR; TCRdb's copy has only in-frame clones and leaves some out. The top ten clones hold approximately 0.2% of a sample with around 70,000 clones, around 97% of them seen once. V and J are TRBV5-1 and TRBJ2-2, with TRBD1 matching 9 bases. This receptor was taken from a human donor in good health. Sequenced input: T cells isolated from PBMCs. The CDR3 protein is CASSLAPTGQGNGELFF. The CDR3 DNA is TGCGCCAGCAGCTTGGCCCCCACGGGACAGGGTAACGGGGAGCTGTTTTTT.